These T cell receptor beta chains were read from a single sample in a study of T cell responses to AZD1222 COVID-19 vaccine. Some clones are missing from TCRdb's copy, which holds only in-frame ones; the method was immunoSEQ multiplex PCR. Of about 120,000 clones in the sample, around 88% were seen once. The starting material was peripheral blood, obtained on day 0 of AZD1222 vaccination. The source of these receptors is an adult in good health. CDR3s include the opening cysteine and the closing phenylalanine or tryptophan. The D gene is left open where the match is weak. Clone size is given for some rows only: seen once, a few or many times, or a class if the clone is expanded.

TRBV14	NA	TRBJ1-2	14	TRBD1	TGTGCCAGCAGCCACTACAGGGGGCCGGGTGGCTACACCTTC	CASSHYRGPGGYTF
TRBV27	NA	TRBJ1-3	15	NA	TGTGCCAGCAGTTTAATCGCGGGCTCTGGAAACACCATATATTTT	CASSLIAGSGNTIYF
TRBV5-8	NA	TRBJ2-3	13	TRBD1	TGTGCCAGCAGCTCGGGACAGGTAGATACGCAGTATTTT	CASSSGQVDTQYF
TRBV28	NA	TRBJ1-2	14	TRBD1	TGTGCCAGCAGAGGACAGGGCTCTAACTATGGCTACACCTTC	CASRGQGSNYGYTF
TRBV7-9	NA	TRBJ1-4	12	NA	TGTGCCAGCAGCAGACAGAATGAAAAACTGTTTTTT	CASSRQNEKLFF
TRBV6-1	once	TRBJ1-2	15	TRBD1	TGTGCCAGCAGTGAAGCAGGGACAGGGATCTATGGCTACACCTTC	CASSEAGTGIYGYTF
TRBV29-1	NA	TRBJ1-3	12	NA	TGCAGCGTTGCAGGGTCCGGAAACACCATATATTTT	CSVAGSGNTIYF
TRBV9	NA	TRBJ2-1	20	TRBD2	TGTGCCAGCAGCGCCTCCAGATGGACTAGCGGGAGAAGCTCCTACAATGAGCAGTTCTTC	CASSASRWTSGRSSYNEQFF
TRBV11-3	NA	TRBJ2-5	20	NA	TGTGCCAGCAGCTTAGATCCCATAATCCAGGGGCCTCGTCCTCAAGAGACCCAGTACTTC	CASSLDPIIQGPRPQETQYF
TRBV18	NA	TRBJ1-3	14	NA	TGTGCCAGCTCACCACCCGGCTCTGGAAACACCATATATTTT	CASSPPGSGNTIYF
TRBV21-1	NA	TRBJ2-7	18	NA	TGTGCCAGCAGCCGACCAATCTGGAGGGGAAGGCAAGAATACGAGCAGTACTTC	CASSRPIWRGRQEYEQYF
TRBV28	NA	TRBJ1-4	12	NA	TGTGCCAGCAGTCAAACAGGGACGGAACTGTTTTTT	CASSQTGTELFF
TRBV6-5	once	TRBJ2-1	15	TRBD2	TGTGCCAGCAGTTACGGGACTAGCTTTTCCAATGAGCAGTTCTTC	CASSYGTSFSNEQFF
TRBV6-5	once	TRBJ2-2	13	NA	TGTGCCAGCAGTTTCGTAGACACCGGGGAGCTGTTTTTT	CASSFVDTGELFF
TRBV2	NA	TRBJ1-1	14	NA	TGTGCCAGCATGGACCGGGGGTCGCGGACTGAAGCTTTCTTT	CASMDRGSRTEAFF
TRBV4-3	NA	TRBJ1-2	15	NA	TGCGCCAGCAGCTCGCCGGGGGTTGCTTTCTCTGGCTACACCTTC	CASSSPGVAFSGYTF
TRBV7-9	NA	TRBJ2-1	14	NA	TGTGCCAGCGGAGGAGGACATAGCGGCAATGAGCAGTTCTTC	CASGGGHSGNEQFF
TRBV28	NA	TRBJ1-5	17	TRBD1	TGTGCCAGCAGTTCCGGGACAGGGGGCTCTTATTATCAGCCCCAGCATTTT	CASSSGTGGSYYQPQHF
TRBV18	NA	TRBJ1-4	15	NA	TGTGCCAGCTCACCAATTACCGCCGACAATGAAAAACTGTTTTTT	CASSPITADNEKLFF
TRBV7-9	NA	TRBJ2-7	14	NA	TGTGCCAGCAGCTTAGGCGGGACAAACCACGAGCAGTACTTC	CASSLGGTNHEQYF
TRBV7-8	NA	TRBJ1-1	13	NA	TGTGCCAGCAGCTTATCCCGACGGGATGAAGCTTTCTTT	CASSLSRRDEAFF
TRBV28	NA	TRBJ1-1	15	NA	TGTGCCAGCAGAGTCGGGACACTAATGAACACTGAAGCTTTCTTT	CASRVGTLMNTEAFF
TRBV5-6	NA	TRBJ1-2	17	NA	TGTGCCAGCAGCTTGTTCGGCAGGTTGTCCTCCTACTATGGCTACACCTTC	CASSLFGRLSSYYGYTF
TRBV7-2	NA	TRBJ1-4	16	NA	TGTGCCAGCAGCTTAAATCCCGGGGGGCTAAGTGAAAAACTGTTTTTT	CASSLNPGGLSEKLFF
TRBV9	NA	TRBJ1-6	15	TRBD1	TGTGCCAGCAGCGGGACAGGGACGACTAATTCACCCCTCCACTTT	CASSGTGTTNSPLHF
TRBV5-5	NA	TRBJ2-6	13	NA	TGTGCCAGCAGCTTGTATGGGGCCAACGTCCTGACTTTC	CASSLYGANVLTF
TRBV7-2	NA	TRBJ1-5	15	TRBD1	TGTGCCAGCAGCTTAGGGACAGGGATGGCTCAGCCCCAGCATTTT	CASSLGTGMAQPQHF
TRBV4-3	NA	TRBJ2-2	18	NA	TGCGCCAGCAGCCACCGACGTCCCGGGGGGCCGAACACCGGGGAGCTGTTTTTT	CASSHRRPGGPNTGELFF
TRBV3-1/TRBV3-2	NA	TRBJ2-5	10	NA	TGTGCCAGCAGTAAAGAGACCCAGTACTTC	CASSKETQYF
TRBV6-2/TRBV6-3	few	TRBJ2-1	12	NA	TGTGCCAGCAGTTTCCATCTAAATGAGCAGTTCTTC	CASSFHLNEQFF
TRBV28	NA	TRBJ2-4	15	NA	TGTGCCAGCAGTTTTTGGTCTGGGGCCAAAAACATTCAGTACTTC	CASSFWSGAKNIQYF
TRBV6-6	NA	TRBJ1-1	14	NA	TGTGCCAGCAGTTACTCCCTTGAGGCCTCTGAAGCTTTCTTT	CASSYSLEASEAFF
TRBV28	NA	TRBJ1-2	10	NA	TGTGCCAGCAGGGACTATGGCTACACCTTC	CASRDYGYTF
TRBV15	once	TRBJ1-6	13	NA	TGTGCCACCAGCAGAGATCCAGGATCACCCCTCCACTTT	CATSRDPGSPLHF
TRBV9	NA	TRBJ2-7	15	TRBD2	TGTGCCAGCAGCGGCGGGACTAGCGGACACTACGAGCAGTACTTC	CASSGGTSGHYEQYF
TRBV5-4	NA	TRBJ2-1	15	NA	TGTGCCAGCAGCACTAGCTGGGGGGCCTACAATGAGCAGTTCTTC	CASSTSWGAYNEQFF
TRBV7-8	NA	TRBJ1-1	14	NA	TGTGCCAGCAGCCCCCAGACAGGGAACACTGAAGCTTTCTTT	CASSPQTGNTEAFF
TRBV4-1	NA	TRBJ2-7	17	TRBD2	TGCGCCAGCAGCCAAGTTGACGGTGCGCGGGAGGGGTACGAGCAGTACTTC	CASSQVDGAREGYEQYF
TRBV7-9	NA	TRBJ1-1	14	NA	TGTGCCAGCAGCTCCCCGGGACTGGGTTTGGAAGCTTTCTTT	CASSSPGLGLEAFF
TRBV5-1	NA	TRBJ1-3	12	NA	TGCGCCAGCAGCTTGTCAGGAAACACCATATATTTT	CASSLSGNTIYF
TRBV6-5	NA	TRBJ1-2	13	TRBD1	TGTGCCAGCAGCCCCGGGACAGGCTATGGCTACACCTTC	CASSPGTGYGYTF
TRBV5-6	few	TRBJ2-7	14	NA	TGTGCCAGCAGCTTGGGTGGAGACTTCTACGAGCAGTACTTC	CASSLGGDFYEQYF
TRBV9	NA	TRBJ2-5	14	NA	TGTGCCAGCAGCGTAGGGACGGGACAAGAGACCCAGTACTTC	CASSVGTGQETQYF
TRBV7-9	NA	TRBJ2-7	16	NA	TGTGCCAGCAGCTTAGTGGCGCGTGCGGGATTAGGCGAGCAGTACTTC	CASSLVARAGLGEQYF
TRBV4-3	NA	TRBJ2-7	13	NA	TGCGCCAGCATGGATTACGACTCCTACGAGCAGTACTTC	CASMDYDSYEQYF
TRBV11-2	NA	TRBJ1-2	14	NA	TGTGCCAGCAGCCCTGGACAGACGGGCTATGGCTACACCTTC	CASSPGQTGYGYTF
TRBV30	NA	TRBJ1-5	15	NA	TGTGCCTGGGGTTTCGGGCAGGGTTTCAATCAGCCCCAGCATTTT	CAWGFGQGFNQPQHF
TRBV6-5	few	TRBJ1-6	14	NA	TGTGCCAGCAGCCTACAGGGCTCCAATTCACCCCTCCACTTT	CASSLQGSNSPLHF
TRBV24-1	NA	TRBJ2-2	13	TRBD1	TGTGCCACCAGGACAGGGATGTCAGGGGAGCTGTTTTTT	CATRTGMSGELFF
TRBV5-1	once	TRBJ2-1	17	TRBD2	TGCGCCAGCAGATACGGGACTAGCGCTCGCTCCTACAATGAGCAGTTCTTC	CASRYGTSARSYNEQFF
TRBV5-1	NA	TRBJ2-2	14	TRBD1	TGCGCCAGCAGTTCGGGACAGATAACCGGGGAGCTGTTTTTT	CASSSGQITGELFF
TRBV18	NA	TRBJ2-7	17	TRBD2	TGTGCCAGCTCAACGGGGACTAGATTCTCAAGGTCCTACGAGCAGTACTTC	CASSTGTRFSRSYEQYF
TRBV19	NA	TRBJ2-4	17	NA	TGTGCCAGTAGTAGACAAAGGACGGGGGTAGCCAAAAACATTCAGTACTTC	CASSRQRTGVAKNIQYF